These 2 T cell receptor beta chains share one sample of origin, sequenced in a study of identical twins (dated by TCRdb to the mid-2010s). The library was produced with 5' RACE. Sequencing was performed on an Illumina HiSeq 2000. Clones were called with MiXCR by TCRdb after fastp trimmed the public reads at Q25, and only in-frame beta chains were retained. A single entry per CDR3 protein holds the most common genes and DNA from its merged rows. This sample comprises a few hundred thousand distinct CDR3 sequences, 6.5% to 9.5% of them detected only once. The ten largest clones add up to approximately 3% of the sample. These same records also appear under a second study, on yellow fever vaccine responses in identical twins.

Sequences were obtained from CD8+ T cells sorted from blood. The source of these receptors is a woman aged 18-30 years in good health.

The rearrangement links TRBV20-1 to TRBJ2-1; 8 nucleotides agree with TRBD2. Germline-derived CDR1 and CDR2 are DFQATT and SNEGSKA (reference sequence). The V segment lost 3 bases and the J segment 5 bases; nucleotides outside the gene matches: 3. CDR3 length: 13 residues. The CDR3 DNA is TGCAGTGCTAGTGGAGCGGGGGACAATGAGCAGTTCTTC. Amino acids: CSASGAGDNEQFF.

The chain links TRBV27 to TRBJ2-1; tentative D call: TRBD2 (6 bases). V was cut by 1 base and J by 8 bases, with 18 bases left in between. The CDR3 totals 16 residues. CDR1 is MNHEY, CDR2 SMNVEV, per germline (reference sequence). In DNA form, the CDR3 reads TGTGCCAGCAGTTTATTCGGGGGACGAAATCTAGATGAGCAGTTCTTC. It encodes CASSLFGGRNLDEQFF.